This TCR beta chain was identified during a study of Graves' ophthalmopathy and Graves' hyperthyroidism. The overall study: Peripheral blood was obtained at first diagnosis, ahead of any treatment.

Amplification targeted the TCR beta CDR3 regions, with RNA transcripts as the source material. First-round RT-PCR used HTBI primers; second-round multiplex PCR followed. TCRdb processed the multiplex PCR reads anew with MiXCR; each CDR3 protein has one entry. Of about 740,000 distinct CDR3 sequences in the sample, roughly 40% were seen once. Trimming removed 5 bases from V and 1 base from J; junction bases left unmatched: 13. CDR3 length: 18 amino acids. Germline V gene sequence: CDR1 LNHDA, CDR2 SQIVND (reference sequence). This clonotype occurred many times. Antigen: not known. Study observations and caveats: Most expanded thyroid clonotypes above 0.001 frequency also appeared in blood.

This sequence joins TRBV19 and TRBJ1-5; 8 nucleotides line up with TRBD1. Sequenced: peripheral blood. The sequence came from an adult man with Graves' ophthalmopathy. The CDR3 is CASSPGRAGGASNQPQHF. CDR3 DNA sequence: TGTGCCAGTAGTCCCGGTAGGGCAGGGGGCGCGAGCAATCAGCCCCAGCATTTT.